This T cell receptor (beta chain) derives from a study of shared clonotypes between healthy human individuals. Method: immunoSEQ multiplex PCR; TCRdb's copy keeps in-frame clones and lacks some. The repertoire includes hundreds of thousands of clones, approximately 75% of them detected once, and 1.8% sits in the top ten. Germline assignment: CDR1 MGHRA and CDR2 YSYEKL. J lost 2 bases, V lost 5 bases, and 5 bases had no gene match. The CDR3 is 16 residues long. The chain links TRBV4-1 to TRBJ2-5; TRBD2 matches 13 bases. The sequence was collected from a woman in her 30s in good health. Material: memory CD4+ T cells sorted from blood. Subset here: CD45RA-negative fraction. CDR3 sequence reads: CASSLGLAGRQETQYF. In DNA form, the CDR3 reads TGCGCCAGCAGCTTGGGACTAGCGGGACGTCAAGAGACCCAGTACTTC.